The 16 T cell receptor beta chains listed next were all sequenced from one sample in a study of blood T cells in healthy people across ages. The authors ran a second PCR of about 7 to 12 cycles using a sample-barcoded 5' primer and a J-beta primer mix. TCRdb called the 5' RACE reads again in MiXCR, with one record for every CDR3 protein. The sample has about 1.4 million distinct CDR3 sequences; roughly 60% are singletons. Sequenced material: blood. Source of these receptors: a man aged 18-30 years in good health.

This clonotype came up a few times. This sequence joins TRBV13 and TRBJ2-7; TRBD1 might be the D (5 bases). Germline CDR1 PRHDT, CDR2 FYEKMQ (reference sequence). V was clipped by 2 bases and J by 3 bases, with 8 bases between them. The CDR3 runs 13 residues. CDR3 DNA sequence: TGTGCCAGCAGCTTAAAGGACAACTACGAGCAGTACTTC. Translated, it gives CASSLKDNYEQYF. Complete variable domain (other parts from reference TRBV13 and TRBJ2-7): AAGVIQSPRHLIKEKRETATLKCYPIPRHDTVYWYQQGPGQDPQFLISFYEKMQSDKGSIPDRFSAQQFSDYHSELNMSSLELGDSALYFCASSLKDNYEQYFGPGTRLTVT.

V usage is TRBV12-3 or TRBV12-4 and J usage is TRBJ1-1; TRBD1 might be the D (6 bases). The CDR3 is 12 residues long. Trimming removed 6 bases at V and 7 bases at J, with 12 bases between. The CDR3 nucleotides read TGTGCCAGCAGCCTTAGGGGGAATGAAGCTTTCTTT. It is translated as CASSLRGNEAFF.

This clonotype was counted between two and nine times. The chain recombines TRBV3-1 with TRBJ2-7; 13 bases fit TRBD2. Germline V CDR1 and CDR2: LGHDT, YNNKEL (reference sequence). The CDR3 loop spans 19 amino acids. Trimming removed 0 bases from V and 1 base from J; junction bases left unmatched: 9. The CDR3 sequence: CASSQDPPGLAGVSYEQYF. DNA of the CDR3: TGTGCCAGCAGCCAAGACCCCCCCGGACTAGCGGGAGTGTCCTACGAGCAGTACTTC.

This clonotype occurred a few times. This chain uses TRBV7-9 with TRBJ1-1, with TRBD1 matching 9 bases. Germline CDR1 SEHNR, CDR2 FQNEAQ (reference sequence). The J segment lost 5 bases and the V segment lost 5 bases, leaving 18 bases of the junction unmatched. The CDR3 is 18 residues long. DNA for the CDR3: TGTGCCAGCAGCCCGACGCTCATTTTCGGGACAGGGAATACTGAAGCTTTCTTT. It is translated as CASSPTLIFGTGNTEAFF. Supplemented by reference TRBV7-9 and TRBJ1-1, the full variable domain reads DTGVSQNPRHKITKRGQNVTFRCDPISEHNRLYWYRQTLGQGPEFLTYFQNEAQLEKSRLLSDRFSAERPKGSFSTLEIQRTEQGDSAMYLCASSPTLIFGTGNTEAFFGQGTRLTVV.

This clonotype has just one count. This chain joins TRBV6-2 or TRBV6-3 and TRBJ2-1; D is undetermined. Trimming stripped 6 bases from V and 10 bases from J, with 13 bases between. This CDR3 comprises 12 residues. Germline V gene data show CDR1 as MNHEY and CDR2 as SVGEGT. The CDR3 DNA is TGTGCCAGCAGCCTTGGGGATATGGAGCAGTTCTTC. It specifies CASSLGDMEQFF.

This clonotype was counted a few times. This chain uses TRBV10-3 with TRBJ2-1; no firm D call. Near its end, the DNA agrees better with TRBJ2-7, so the J call may be wrong. The CDR3 loop spans 14 amino acids. Germline CDR1 is ENHRY and CDR2 is SYGVKD. CDR3 loop: CAIMRSSSYNEQYF. The CDR3 nucleotides are TGTGCCATAATGCGGAGCAGCTCCTACAATGAGCAGTACTTC.

This clonotype was counted only a few times. J is TRBJ1-2 and V is TRBV10-3, with a weak D call TRBD1 (6 bases). Germline V gene sequence: CDR1 ENHRY, CDR2 SYGVKD. CDR3 length: 14 amino acids. V dropped 3 bases and J dropped 8 bases, with 16 bases sitting between them. The CDR3 sequence: CAISEGGAQIGYTF. CDR3 nucleotide sequence: TGTGCCATCAGTGAAGGGGGGGCCCAAATCGGCTACACCTTC.

The V gene is TRBV5-1, the J gene TRBJ1-1, with D tentatively TRBD1 (5 bases). This CDR3 region has 14 residues. V was pared by 7 bases and J by 7 bases, with 20 bases between. The germline V gene encodes CDR1 SGHRS and CDR2 YFSETQ. CDR3 region: CASFPGTATREAFF. The CDR3 nucleotides are TGCGCCAGCTTCCCCGGGACTGCGACCCGTGAAGCTTTCTTT.

This chain joins TRBV20-1 and TRBJ2-7; TRBD1 is a possible D gene (7 bases). Near its end, the DNA agrees better with TRBJ2-5, so the J call may be wrong. The CDR3 extends over 13 amino acids. Germline-derived CDR1 and CDR2 are DFQATT and SNEGSKA (reference sequence). The CDR3 loop is CSVPEGAQETQYF. Here the CDR3 DNA reads TGCAGCGTCCCGGAGGGGGCTCAAGAGACCCAGTACTTC.

The rearrangement links TRBV20-1 to TRBJ1-2; possibly TRBD1 for D (6 bases). Germline CDR1 and CDR2: DFQATT and SNEGSKA (reference sequence). This CDR3 is 12 amino acids long. V shed 6 bases and J shed 8 bases, with 16 bases lying between them. The CDR3 coding sequence is TGCAGTGCCGACAGGAGGGGGGAGGGCTACACCTTC. Amino acid sequence: CSADRRGEGYTF.

The V and J genes are TRBV20-1 and TRBJ1-1; D ambiguous. The germline CDR1 and CDR2 sequences are DFQATT and SNEGSKA (reference sequence). Trimming took off 2 bases at V and 1 base at J, with 8 bases between the two ends. The CDR3 loop spans 13 amino acids. The CDR3 sequence is CSARMPTNTEAFF. CDR3 bases: TGCAGTGCTAGAATGCCGACGAACACTGAAGCTTTCTTT.

This chain connects TRBV6-2 or TRBV6-3 to TRBJ2-5, with D tentatively TRBD2 (5 bases). This CDR3 has 14 residues. V gave up 8 bases and J gave up 5 bases, with 18 bases separating them. Germline V lookup: CDR1 MNHEY, CDR2 SVGEGT. The CDR3 DNA follows: TGTGCCAGCGGACTCAGCCTTAGGAGGGAGACCCAGTACTTC. Translation gives CASGLSLRRETQYF.

J is TRBJ2-7 and V is TRBV6-1, with D hard to call. Trimming removed 4 bases from V and 1 base from J, with 11 bases in between. Germline V gene lookup returns CDR1 MNHNS and CDR2 SASEGT. There are 14 residues in the CDR3. The CDR3 loop is CASSAAVSSYEQYF. The CDR3 nucleotides read TGTGCCAGCAGTGCCGCAGTCTCTTCCTACGAGCAGTACTTC.

This clonotype was seen a handful of times. This chain's CDR3 is CASREGAEELPYEQYF. CDR3 DNA sequence: TGCGCCAGCAGGGAGGGGGCGGAAGAACTTCCTTACGAGCAGTACTTC. V and J are TRBV5-1 and TRBJ2-7; TRBD1 is a possible D gene (7 bases). V gave up 5 bases and J gave up 4 bases, with 22 bases separating them. The CDR3 extends over 16 amino acids. Germline V gene sequence: CDR1 SGHRS, CDR2 YFSETQ.

The chain employs TRBV6-6 and TRBJ2-5; D unresolved. In germline, CDR1 is MNHNY, CDR2 SVGAGI (reference sequence). This CDR3 is built from 13 residues. Trimming pared 4 bases from V and 2 bases from J, leaving 8 bases between. This chain's CDR3 is CASSFLEQETQYF. The DNA for the CDR3 is TGTGCCAGCAGTTTCTTGGAGCAAGAGACCCAGTACTTC.

The chain links TRBV7-2 to TRBJ2-5, with D perhaps TRBD1 (6 bases). In germline, CDR1 is SGHTA, CDR2 FQGNSA. With 5 bases removed from V and 7 bases from J, the gap between germline ends came to 23 bases. The CDR3 is 16 amino acids. In nucleotides, the CDR3 is TGTGCCAGCAGCCCGTCGTACAGGGATGTGAGAGGGACCCAGTACTTC. Translation gives CASSPSYRDVRGTQYF. The full variable domain, its missing parts supplied by reference TRBV7-2 and TRBJ2-5, is GAGVSQSPSNKVTEKGKDVELRCDPISGHTALYWYRQSLGQGLEFLIYFQGNSAPDKSGLPSDRFSAERTGGSVSTLTIQRTQQEDSAVYLCASSPSYRDVRGTQYFGPGTRLLVL.